One sample yielded the 20 T cell receptor beta chains listed below, sequenced in a study of CD8+CD57+ T cells in acquired aplastic anemia. It was genomic DNA that served as the template for profiling TCR beta VDJ and CDR3. TCRdb recomputed calls from the reads with MiXCR, one row per CDR3 protein. Of about 150,000 distinct CDR3 sequences in the sample, about 48% were seen once. Only patients with CD8+CD57+ cell expansion on flow cytometry were chosen for sequencing. The sequencing sample was made of sorted CD4+, CD8+, or CD8+CD57+ T cells (not recorded which) from PBMCs. These receptors all come from a human donor with aplastic anemia.

The chain recombines TRBV15 with TRBJ1-2; D may be TRBD1 (6 bases). This CDR3 is built from 13 residues. Trimming took 5 bases from V and 4 from J, leaving 11 bases between them. The germline CDR1 and CDR2 sequences are LNHNV and YYDKDF (reference sequence). The CDR3 bases are TGTGCCACCAGCGACAGGTCGAGCTATGGCTACACCTTC. This gives the protein CATSDRSSYGYTF.

With respect to this clonotype: Likely a read error: the CDR3 ends without its conserved phenylalanine or tryptophan. The V and J genes are TRBV5-8 and TRBJ2-3; 11 nucleotides agree with TRBD2. Germline trimming cut 7 bases from V and 4 bases from J; bases unmatched to any gene: 2. This CDR3 spans 13 amino acids. The germline V gene has CDR1 SGHTS and CDR2 YDEGEE. The CDR3 loop reads CASQLAGADTQYS. The DNA for the CDR3 is TGTGCCAGCCAACTAGCGGGAGCAGATACGCAGTATTCT.

Of note for this clonotype: A much larger clone is a single base away; this may be a read error. The chain links TRBV4-2 to TRBJ1-4; 8 bases fit TRBD1. CDR1 is LGHNA, CDR2 YNFKEQ, per germline. The CDR3 runs 15 residues. CDR3: CASGQETGVVEKLFF. CDR3 sequence (DNA): TGTGCCAGCGGCCAAGAGACAGGGGTGGTTGAAAAACTGTTTTTT.

The gene calls are TRBV5-6 and TRBJ2-7; TRBD2 matches at 9 bases. The CDR3 has 16 residues. Looked up from germline, CDR1 is SGHDT and CDR2 is YYEEEE. Trimming removed 4 bases from V and 0 bases from J; junction bases left unmatched: 8. In DNA form, the CDR3 reads TGTGCCAGCAGCGACCCTTATAGCGGGAGCTCCTACGAGCAGTACTTC. Translating it yields CASSDPYSGSSYEQYF.

The V and J genes are TRBV10-3 and TRBJ2-3; 10 positions match TRBD2. This CDR3 contains 18 residues. Losses at the gene ends were 6 bases for V and 0 bases for J; bases not matched to a gene: 12. In germline, CDR1 is ENHRY, CDR2 SYGVKD. The CDR3 DNA reads TGTGCCATCAGCGCGCCTCCGACTAGCGGGTCTAGCACAGATACGCAGTATTTT. Translating gives CAISAPPTSGSSTDTQYF.

The V call is TRBV20-1, the J call TRBJ2-5, with 12 bases matching TRBD2. The CDR3 runs 17 residues. CDR1 is DFQATT and CDR2 is SNEGSKA in the germline V gene (reference sequence). After removal of 5 bases from V and 4 bases from J, the junction contained 14 bases not matched to a gene. The CDR3 reads CSAGTDWTSGKGETQYF. The DNA of the CDR3 is TGCAGTGCTGGAACCGACTGGACTAGCGGGAAAGGAGAGACCCAGTACTTC.

The chain combines TRBV24-1 with TRBJ2-5; unclear D gene. The V gene lost 4 bases and the J gene lost 8 bases, with 13 bases spanning the gap. The CDR3 consists of 13 residues. The germline CDR1 and CDR2 sequences are KGHDR and SFDVKD. CDR3 sequence reads: CATSDPGLGTQYF. CDR3 in DNA: TGTGCCACCAGTGACCCTGGCCTTGGCACCCAGTACTTC.

This clonotype was detected a few times. This chain uses TRBV11-2 with TRBJ1-2; D call uncertain. Trimming pared 1 base from V and 4 bases from J, leaving 16 bases between. Germline assignment: CDR1 SGHAT and CDR2 FQNNGV. The CDR3 sequence is 16 residues long. The CDR3 DNA reads TGTGCCAGCAGCTTAGGGGTAGAGTGGGCCAGCTATGGCTACACCTTC. This codes for CASSLGVEWASYGYTF.

Concerning this clonotype itself: A read error may produce the germline difference seen at one junction end. J is TRBJ2-5 and V is TRBV6-1; 11 bases fit TRBD2. The germline gives CDR1 MNHNS, CDR2 SASEGT. This CDR3 is built from 17 residues. The CDR3 is CASSEWAASGGQGTQYF. CDR3 DNA sequence: TGTGCCAGCAGTGAGTGGGCGGCTAGCGGGGGGCAAGGGACCCAGTACTTC.

This chain connects TRBV29-1 to TRBJ1-1; no definite D call. The CDR3 is 13 amino acids. The germline V gene has CDR1 SQVTM and CDR2 ANQGSEA. Trimming pared 2 bases from V and 4 bases from J, leaving 11 bases between. The CDR3 loop is CSVEPTQTTEAFF. CDR3 sequence (DNA): TGCAGCGTTGAACCAACCCAGACCACTGAAGCTTTCTTT.

This clonotype has a count of ten or more. The chain joins TRBV7-3 to TRBJ1-5, with 7 bases identical to TRBD1. With 5 bases clipped from V and 5 bases from J, the junction kept 6 bases outside the gene matches. The CDR3 sequence is 14 residues long. The germline V gene encodes CDR1 SGHTA and CDR2 FQGTGA. The CDR3 sequence: CASSPQGGDQPQHF. Written as DNA, the CDR3 is TGTGCCAGCAGCCCCCAGGGGGGGGATCAGCCCCAGCATTTT.

At least ten counts were recorded for this clonotype. The chain uses TRBV10-1 and TRBJ2-7; 12 bases are shared with TRBD2. Looked up from germline, CDR1 is WNHNN and CDR2 is SYGVQD (reference sequence). There are 15 residues in the CDR3. J was trimmed by 5 bases and V by 4 bases; bases with no gene match: 6. In nucleotides, the CDR3 is TGCGCCAGCAGTGCTAGCGGGGGGGCCGAGAACGAGCAGTACTTC. It specifies CASSASGGAENEQYF.

The V gene is TRBV6-5, the J gene TRBJ2-2; D is perhaps TRBD2 (5 bases). The CDR3 sequence is 14 residues long. V lost 3 bases, J lost 8 bases, and 13 bases lay in between. Looked up from germline, CDR1 is MNHEY and CDR2 is SVGAGI. CDR3 bases: TGTGCCAGCAGTTATAACCCCGGGATGGGGGAGCTGTTTTTT. Amino acids: CASSYNPGMGELFF.

The V and J genes are TRBV12-3 or TRBV12-4 and TRBJ1-6, with D unresolved. Trimming took 1 base from V and 13 from J, leaving 8 bases between them. The CDR3 totals 12 residues. In DNA, the CDR3 is TGTGCCAGCAGTTTAGGTTCGGCGCCCCTCCACTTT. This gives the protein CASSLGSAPLHF.

At least ten counts were recorded for this clonotype. The J gene is TRBJ1-1, the V gene TRBV12-5; D might be TRBD1 (5 bases). Germline V gene sequence: CDR1 LGHNT, CDR2 FRNRAP. The CDR3 extends over 14 amino acids. Trimming pared 8 bases from V and 4 bases from J, leaving 17 bases between. CDR3 DNA sequence: TGTGCTAGTACTGGGGCAGGGCGAGCCACTGAAGCTTTCTTT. It translates to CASTGAGRATEAFF.

The chain joins TRBV5-6 to TRBJ2-4; tentative D call: TRBD2 (6 bases). Germline V gene data show CDR1 as SGHDT and CDR2 as YYEEEE. The CDR3 loop spans 15 amino acids. The V and J ends lost 2 bases and 2 bases respectively, with 11 bases between them. CDR3 loop: CASSFGGETKNIQYF. As DNA, the CDR3 is TGTGCCAGCAGCTTCGGGGGTGAGACCAAAAACATTCAGTACTTC.

This clonotype was found many times. This rearrangement joins TRBV7-9 to TRBJ1-2; TRBD1 aligns across 9 bases. The CDR3 covers 16 residues. Germline V CDR1 and CDR2: SEHNR, FQNEAQ (reference sequence). Trimming took 0 bases from V and 3 from J; bases not matched to a gene: 5. The CDR3 spells CASSLAGTGWDYGYTF. The CDR3 region has the DNA TGTGCCAGCAGCTTAGCCGGGACAGGGTGGGACTATGGCTACACCTTC.

This clonotype was seen more than once but under ten times. Just one base apart from a much larger clone, this may be a read error. As DNA, the CDR3 is TGTGCCAGCAGCTTAGCCCAAAAAGGGGGCGAGCAGTACTTC. Protein sequence: CASSLAQKGGEQYF. This chain joins TRBV7-8 and TRBJ2-7; a weak D match, TRBD1 (6 bases). This CDR3 is 14 amino acids long. V gave up 0 bases and J gave up 6 bases, with 12 bases separating them. CDR1 and CDR2 (germline): SGHVS, FQNEAQ.

This clonotype has a count of ten or more. In DNA, the CDR3 is TGTGCCAGCATCGTTCGGGACAGGGGGCCGGGTGAGCAGTTCTTC. Translated, it gives CASIVRDRGPGEQFF. The rearrangement links TRBV2 to TRBJ2-1, with 12 bases lining up with TRBD1. Germline CDR1 SNHLY, CDR2 FYNNEI. J gave up 9 bases and V 7 bases, and 10 bases lay outside the gene matches. CDR3 length: 15 amino acids.

This clonotype occurred once. The V and J genes are TRBV20-1 and TRBJ1-2, with 9 bases lining up with TRBD1. Germline values: CDR1 DFQATT, CDR2 SNEGSKA (reference sequence). The V gene end was trimmed by 3 bases and the J gene end by 8 bases; junction bases not matched to a gene: 1. The CDR3 runs 11 residues. In DNA form, the CDR3 reads TGCAGTGCTAGGGGACAGGGCGGCTACACCTTC. Its translation is CSARGQGGYTF.